This entry concerns a single TCR beta chain. This clonotype has only a few counts. The specificity of this receptor is unknown. The input lacks base qualities; no much larger clone sits a single base away. Ophthalmopathy patients had moderately to severely active disease, Clinical Activity Score of at least 3, NOSPECS grade of at least 4, and duration under 3 months. Any patient with an uncontrolled infection, another autoimmune disease, pregnancy or lactation was excluded. Diagnoses relied on clinical symptoms, serum thyroxine and TRAb, thyroid ultrasound and orbital computed tomography. PBMCs were separated from roughly 10 ml of fresh peripheral blood using Ficoll-Paque density gradient centrifugation. Total RNA was extracted using Trizol reagent, and RNA quality was assessed on an Agilent 2100 Bioanalyzer. This specimen comes from a study of T cells in Graves' hyperthyroidism and ophthalmopathy (dated by TCRdb to the late 2010s). For context, the study as a whole: Peripheral blood samples were taken at the time of initial diagnosis, prior to any treatment. After blood sampling, hyperthyroidism patients were treated with methimazole at a starting dose of 30 mg daily, and ophthalmopathy patients were treated with high-dose intravenous methylprednisolone. For training and testing, the roughly 100 patients in the discovery cohort were randomly divided in a 7:3 ratio. TCR Vbeta CDR3 sequencing of roughly 140 peripheral blood samples (about 45 ophthalmopathy, over 70 hyperthyroidism and around 17 progressor patients) is reported in the paper. In addition, the study compared T-cell repertoires in thyroid tissue and in blood from a handful of Graves' hyperthyroidism patients. A discovery cohort of roughly 100 patients, 43 with Graves' ophthalmopathy and about 60 with stable Graves' hyperthyroidism, was used to find distinguishing TCR V-J signatures. Prospective prediction of ophthalmopathy was tested in an independent validation cohort consisting of some 19 hyperthyroidism patients and some 16 patients who later progressed to ophthalmopathy.

The paper as a whole reports these results and caveats: In validation, the model predicted progression to ophthalmopathy a median of approximately 6.3 months before onset, with roughly 68% sensitivity and about 75% specificity. Sample size was not statistically predetermined, and blinding of investigators to group allocation was not performed. A model built on a 13 V-J signature distinguished ophthalmopathy from stable hyperthyroidism, reaching roughly 88% sensitivity and 81.08% specificity in cross-validation and 80%/75% in testing. Most expanded thyroid clonotypes (frequency above 0.001) were also detected in blood, suggesting blood repertoires may reflect thyroid immune responses.

TCR beta CDR3 regions were amplified from RNA transcripts. The TCR CDR3 was subjected to a first round of RT-PCR using the HTBI primer set and the Qiagen OneStep RT-PCR kit. A second multiplex PCR round built the libraries, followed by size selection and purification. The libraries were sequenced on an Illumina HiSeq2000 using paired-end 100 bp reads. Per the original workflow: SOAPnuke was used to process the raw data, throwing out any read that contained adapters or uncalled bases, had a mean Phred below 15, or lacked an exact constant-primer or identifier match. COPE v1.2.5 was used to merge high-quality paired reads, and clonotypes were defined as unique nucleotide sequences. MiTCR v1.1 was used to align clonotypes to the IMGT TRBV, TRBD and TRBJ reference segments. The analysis was restricted to V-J combinations with a frequency above 0.0001, which together covered about 99% of the repertoires. A TCS score was defined as the ratio of F50 (clonal expansion) to E x V (chaos), with BLOSUM62-based TCRdist applied between CDR3 peptides within each V-J. Welch's t-statistics and random forest reduced just over 500 V-J features to under 15, which were used in a naive Bayes classifier (R e1071). TCRdb took the public reads, trimmed them with fastp at Q25, ran MiXCR for clone calling and kept in-frame beta chains. Rows with a matching CDR3 protein are joined into one entry that keeps the most common DNA and genes. TCRdb, not the authors, supplied the V and J calls. The sample table contains about half a million distinct CDR3 sequences; only one count was recorded for approximately 20% of them. The top ten constitute over 45% of the sample.

The origin of this receptor is a man in his forties with Graves' ophthalmopathy. Sequencing input: blood.

CDR3 loop: CASSYYQSNTEAFF. Read as DNA, the sequence is TGTGCCAGCAGTTACTACCAGAGTAACACTGAAGCTTTCTTT. The chain was built from TRBV6-5 and TRBJ1-1, with the D gene too uncertain to name. The germline V gene supplies CDR1 MNHEY and CDR2 SVGAGI. From the cysteine through the phenylalanine, the CDR3 covers 14 amino acids. The DNA shown is the 42-base CDR3, in frame from base 1. V is shortened by 1 base, J by 2 bases, and the region joining them spans 8 bases.